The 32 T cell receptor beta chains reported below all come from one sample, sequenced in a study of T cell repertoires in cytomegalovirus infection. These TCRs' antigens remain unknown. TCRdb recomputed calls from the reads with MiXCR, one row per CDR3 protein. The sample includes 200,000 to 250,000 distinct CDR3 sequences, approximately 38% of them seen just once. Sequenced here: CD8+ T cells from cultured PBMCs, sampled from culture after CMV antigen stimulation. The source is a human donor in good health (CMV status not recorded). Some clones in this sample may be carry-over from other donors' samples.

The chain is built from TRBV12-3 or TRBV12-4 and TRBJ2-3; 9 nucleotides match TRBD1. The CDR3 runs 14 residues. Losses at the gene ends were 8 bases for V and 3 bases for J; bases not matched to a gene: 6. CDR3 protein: CASGQGQGTDTQYF. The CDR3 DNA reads TGTGCCAGCGGACAGGGACAGGGAACAGATACGCAGTATTTT.

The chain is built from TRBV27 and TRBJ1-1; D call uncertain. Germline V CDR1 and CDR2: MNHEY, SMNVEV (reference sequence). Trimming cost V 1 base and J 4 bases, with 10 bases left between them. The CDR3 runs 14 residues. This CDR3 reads CASSLFGGRTEAFF. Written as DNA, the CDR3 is TGTGCCAGCAGTTTATTCGGAGGGCGCACTGAAGCTTTCTTT.

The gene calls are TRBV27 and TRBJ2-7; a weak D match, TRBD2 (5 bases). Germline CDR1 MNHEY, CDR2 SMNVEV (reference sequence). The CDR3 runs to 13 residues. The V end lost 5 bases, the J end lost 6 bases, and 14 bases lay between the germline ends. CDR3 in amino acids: CASSADSMSEQYF. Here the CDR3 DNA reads TGTGCCAGCAGTGCGGACTCGATGAGCGAGCAGTACTTC.

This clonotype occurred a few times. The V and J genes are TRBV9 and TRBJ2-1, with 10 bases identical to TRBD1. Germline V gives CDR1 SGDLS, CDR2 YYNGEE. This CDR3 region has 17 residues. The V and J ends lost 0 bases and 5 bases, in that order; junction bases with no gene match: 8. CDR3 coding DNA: TGTGCCAGCAGCGTAGAGTTAGGGACAGGGGTTAACAATGAGCAGTTCTTC. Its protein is CASSVELGTGVNNEQFF.

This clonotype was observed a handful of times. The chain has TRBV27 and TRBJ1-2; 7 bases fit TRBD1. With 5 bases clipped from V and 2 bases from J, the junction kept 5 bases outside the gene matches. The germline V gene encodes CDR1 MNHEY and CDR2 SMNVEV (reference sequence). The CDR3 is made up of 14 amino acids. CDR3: CASSGAGGNYGYTF. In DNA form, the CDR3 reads TGTGCCAGCAGTGGGGCAGGGGGAAACTATGGCTACACCTTC.

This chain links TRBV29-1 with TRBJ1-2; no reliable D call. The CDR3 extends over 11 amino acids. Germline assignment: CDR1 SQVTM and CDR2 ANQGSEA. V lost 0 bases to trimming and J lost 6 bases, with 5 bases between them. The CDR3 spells CSVEETDGYTF. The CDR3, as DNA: TGCAGCGTTGAAGAAACGGATGGCTACACCTTC.

CDR3 in DNA: TGTGCCAGCAGCTTCGTCCGCAGGGACCTTAACGCTGAAGCTTTCTTT. This gives the protein CASSFVRRDLNAEAFF. V and J are TRBV7-8 and TRBJ1-1, with D perhaps matching TRBD1 (5 bases). CDR1 and CDR2 from the germline V gene are SGHVS and FQNEAQ. Trimming stripped 3 bases from V and 6 bases from J, with 20 bases between. CDR3 length: 16 amino acids.

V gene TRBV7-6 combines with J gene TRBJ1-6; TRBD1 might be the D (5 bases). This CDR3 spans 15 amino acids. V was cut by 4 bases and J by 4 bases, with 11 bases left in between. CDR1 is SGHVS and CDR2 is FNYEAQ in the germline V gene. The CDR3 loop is CASSSPQEYNSPLHF. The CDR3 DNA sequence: TGTGCCAGCAGCTCGCCACAGGAGTATAATTCACCCCTCCACTTT. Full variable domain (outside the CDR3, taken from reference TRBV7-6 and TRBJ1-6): GAGVSQSPRYKVTKRGQDVALRCDPISGHVSLYWYRQALGQGPEFLTYFNYEAQQDKSGLPNDRFSAERPEGSISTLTIQRTEQRDSAMYRCASSSPQEYNSPLHFGNGTRLTVT.

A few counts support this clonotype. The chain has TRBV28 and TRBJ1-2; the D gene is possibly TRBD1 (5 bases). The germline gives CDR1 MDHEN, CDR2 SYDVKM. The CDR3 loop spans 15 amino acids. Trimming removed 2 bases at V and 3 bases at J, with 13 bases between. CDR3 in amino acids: CASSLILRADYGYTF. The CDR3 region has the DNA TGTGCCAGCAGTTTAATCCTCAGGGCGGACTATGGCTACACCTTC.

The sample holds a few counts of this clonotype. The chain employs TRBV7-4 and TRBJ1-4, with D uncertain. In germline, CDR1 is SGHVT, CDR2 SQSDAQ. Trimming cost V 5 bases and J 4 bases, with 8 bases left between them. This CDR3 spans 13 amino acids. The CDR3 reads CASSPRVNEKLFF. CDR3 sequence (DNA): TGTGCCAGCAGCCCCCGGGTTAATGAAAAACTGTTTTTT.

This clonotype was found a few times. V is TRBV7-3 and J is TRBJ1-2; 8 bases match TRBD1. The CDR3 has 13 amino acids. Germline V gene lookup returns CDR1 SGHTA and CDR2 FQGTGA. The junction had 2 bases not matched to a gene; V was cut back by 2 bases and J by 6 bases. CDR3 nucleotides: TGTGCCAGCAGCTTACAGACAGGGGATGGCTACACCTTC. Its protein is CASSLQTGDGYTF.

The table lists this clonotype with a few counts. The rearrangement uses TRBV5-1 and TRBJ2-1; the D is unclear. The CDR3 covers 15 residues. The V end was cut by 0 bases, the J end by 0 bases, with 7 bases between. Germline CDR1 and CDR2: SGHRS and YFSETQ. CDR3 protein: CASSLESGSYNEQFF. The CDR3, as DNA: TGCGCCAGCAGCTTGGAATCGGGCTCCTACAATGAGCAGTTCTTC.

The CDR3 DNA reads TGTGCCAGCAGACTAGCGGGGAGCTCCTACAATGAGCAGTTCTTC. Its protein is CASRLAGSSYNEQFF. V and J are TRBV7-9 and TRBJ2-1, with 10 bases fitting TRBD2. Germline CDR1 and CDR2: SEHNR and FQNEAQ (reference sequence). There are 15 residues in the CDR3. Losses at the gene ends were 6 bases for V and 0 bases for J; bases not matched to a gene: 2.

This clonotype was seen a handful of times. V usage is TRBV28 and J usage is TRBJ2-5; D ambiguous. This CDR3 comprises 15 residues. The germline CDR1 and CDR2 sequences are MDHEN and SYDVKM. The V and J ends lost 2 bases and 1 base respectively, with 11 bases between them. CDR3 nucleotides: TGTGCCAGCAGTTTAGTAACCCACCGCCAAGAGACCCAGTACTTC. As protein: CASSLVTHRQETQYF.

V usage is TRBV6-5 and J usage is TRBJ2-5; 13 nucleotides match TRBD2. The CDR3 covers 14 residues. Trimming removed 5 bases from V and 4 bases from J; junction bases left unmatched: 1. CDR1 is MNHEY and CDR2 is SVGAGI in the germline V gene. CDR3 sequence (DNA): TGTGCCAGCAGTCGGACTAGCGGGAGAGAGACCCAGTACTTC. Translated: CASSRTSGRETQYF.

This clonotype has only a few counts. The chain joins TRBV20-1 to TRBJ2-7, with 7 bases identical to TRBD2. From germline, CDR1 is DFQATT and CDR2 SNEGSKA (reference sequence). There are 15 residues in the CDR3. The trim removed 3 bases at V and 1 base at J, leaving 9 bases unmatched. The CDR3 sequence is CSARAWRLASYEQYF. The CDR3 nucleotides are TGCAGTGCTAGGGCCTGGAGACTAGCTTCCTACGAGCAGTACTTC.

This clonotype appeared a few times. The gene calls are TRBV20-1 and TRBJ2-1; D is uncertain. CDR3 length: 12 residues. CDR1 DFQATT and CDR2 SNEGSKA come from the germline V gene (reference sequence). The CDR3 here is CSLPDRYNEQFF. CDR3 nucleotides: TGCAGCCTCCCCGATCGGTACAATGAGCAGTTCTTC.

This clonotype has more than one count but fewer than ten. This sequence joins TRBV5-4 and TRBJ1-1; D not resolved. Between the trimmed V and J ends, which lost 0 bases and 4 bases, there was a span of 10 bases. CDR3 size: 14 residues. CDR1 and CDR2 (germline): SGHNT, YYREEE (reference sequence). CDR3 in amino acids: CASSLEDGFTEAFF. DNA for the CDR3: TGTGCCAGCAGCTTGGAGGATGGGTTCACTGAAGCTTTCTTT.

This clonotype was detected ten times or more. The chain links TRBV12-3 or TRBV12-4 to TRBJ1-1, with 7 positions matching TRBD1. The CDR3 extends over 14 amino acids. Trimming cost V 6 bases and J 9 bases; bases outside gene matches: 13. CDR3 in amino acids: CASRRQGINLQAFF. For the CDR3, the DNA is TGTGCCAGCAGAAGACAGGGTATAAACCTTCAAGCTTTCTTT.

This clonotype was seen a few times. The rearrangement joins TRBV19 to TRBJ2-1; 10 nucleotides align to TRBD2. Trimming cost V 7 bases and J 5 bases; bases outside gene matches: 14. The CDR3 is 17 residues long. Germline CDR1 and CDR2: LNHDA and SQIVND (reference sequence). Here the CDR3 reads CASTPGLAYRENNEQFF. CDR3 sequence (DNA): TGTGCCAGTACCCCGGGACTAGCGTATAGGGAGAACAATGAGCAGTTCTTC.

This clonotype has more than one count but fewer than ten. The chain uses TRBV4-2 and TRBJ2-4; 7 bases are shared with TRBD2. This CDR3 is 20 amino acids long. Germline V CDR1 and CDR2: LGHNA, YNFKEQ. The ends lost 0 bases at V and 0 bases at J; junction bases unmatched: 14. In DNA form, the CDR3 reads TGTGCCAGCAGCCAAGATCGTGCGGGAGAAGGTGCTATAGCCAAAAACATTCAGTACTTC. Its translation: CASSQDRAGEGAIAKNIQYF.

The CDR3 region has the DNA TGTGCCAGCAGTAAGGGACAAACTGAAGCTTTCTTT. Translated, it gives CASSKGQTEAFF. The V call is TRBV27, the J call TRBJ1-1; D possibly corresponds to TRBD1 (6 bases). Germline V gene data show CDR1 as MNHEY and CDR2 as SMNVEV (reference sequence). The CDR3 length is 12 residues. V was shortened by 5 bases and J by 5 bases, with 9 bases between the two germline ends.

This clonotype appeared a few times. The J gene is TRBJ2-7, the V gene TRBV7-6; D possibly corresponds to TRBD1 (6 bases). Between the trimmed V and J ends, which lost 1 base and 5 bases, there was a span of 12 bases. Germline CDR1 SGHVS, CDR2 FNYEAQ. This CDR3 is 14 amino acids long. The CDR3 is CASSLGGTFNEQYF. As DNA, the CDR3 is TGTGCCAGCAGCTTAGGGGGGACATTTAACGAGCAGTACTTC. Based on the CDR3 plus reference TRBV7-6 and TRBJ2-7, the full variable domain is GAGVSQSPRYKVTKRGQDVALRCDPISGHVSLYWYRQALGQGPEFLTYFNYEAQQDKSGLPNDRFSAERPEGSISTLTIQRTEQRDSAMYRCASSLGGTFNEQYFGPGTRLTVT.

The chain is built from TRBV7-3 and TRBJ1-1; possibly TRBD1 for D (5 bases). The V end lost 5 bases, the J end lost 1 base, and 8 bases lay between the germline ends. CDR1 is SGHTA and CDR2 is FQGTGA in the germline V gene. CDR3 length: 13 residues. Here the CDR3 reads CASSEDKNTEAFF. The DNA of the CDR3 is TGTGCCAGCAGCGAGGACAAGAACACTGAAGCTTTCTTT.

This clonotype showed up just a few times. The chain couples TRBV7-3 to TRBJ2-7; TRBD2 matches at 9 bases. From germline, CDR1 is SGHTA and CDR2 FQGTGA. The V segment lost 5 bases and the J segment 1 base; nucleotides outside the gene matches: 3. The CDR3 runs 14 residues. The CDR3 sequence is CASSASGESYEQYF. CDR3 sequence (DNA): TGTGCCAGCAGCGCTAGCGGGGAATCCTACGAGCAGTACTTC.

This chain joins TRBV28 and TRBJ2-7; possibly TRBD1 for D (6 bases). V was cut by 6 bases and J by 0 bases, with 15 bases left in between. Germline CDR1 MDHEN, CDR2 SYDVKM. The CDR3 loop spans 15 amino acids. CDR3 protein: CASRLDSSISYEQYF. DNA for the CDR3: TGTGCCAGCAGATTGGACAGTTCTATCTCCTACGAGCAGTACTTC.

CDR3: CASSRTPSGANVLTF. The CDR3 DNA follows: TGTGCCAGCAGCCGGACGCCGTCTGGGGCCAACGTCCTGACTTTC. The genes are TRBV28 and TRBJ2-6; D is undetermined. V shed 6 bases and J shed 1 base, with 10 bases lying between them. The CDR3 is made up of 15 amino acids. Germline CDR1 MDHEN, CDR2 SYDVKM. The full variable domain, in which reference TRBV28 and TRBJ2-6 provide the parts outside the CDR3, is DVKVTQSSRYLVKRTGEKVFLECVQDMDHENMFWYRQDPGLGLRLIYFSYDVKMKEKGDIPEGYSVSREKKERFSLILESASTNQTSMYLCASSRTPSGANVLTFGAGSRLTVL.

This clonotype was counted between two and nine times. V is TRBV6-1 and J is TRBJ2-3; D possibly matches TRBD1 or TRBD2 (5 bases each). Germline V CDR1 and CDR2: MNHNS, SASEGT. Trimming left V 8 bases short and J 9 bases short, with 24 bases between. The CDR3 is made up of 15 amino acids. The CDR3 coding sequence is TGTGCCAGCGTCCTCTCGGCGGGTACTGAGGGGACGCAGTATTTT. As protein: CASVLSAGTEGTQYF.

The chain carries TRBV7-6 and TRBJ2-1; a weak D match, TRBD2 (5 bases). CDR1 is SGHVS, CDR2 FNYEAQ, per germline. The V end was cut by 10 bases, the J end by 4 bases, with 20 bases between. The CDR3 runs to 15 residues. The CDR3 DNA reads TGTGCCACCTCTAGTTCTAGCACCGTTTACAATGAGCAGTTCTTC. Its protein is CATSSSSTVYNEQFF.

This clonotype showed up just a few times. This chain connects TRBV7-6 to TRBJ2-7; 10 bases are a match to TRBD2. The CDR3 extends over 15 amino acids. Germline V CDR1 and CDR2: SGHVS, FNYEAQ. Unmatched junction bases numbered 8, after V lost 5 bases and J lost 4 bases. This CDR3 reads CASSPAIAGGYEQYF. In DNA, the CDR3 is TGTGCCAGCAGCCCCGCTATAGCGGGGGGTTACGAGCAGTACTTC. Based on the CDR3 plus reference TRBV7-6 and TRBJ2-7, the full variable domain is GAGVSQSPRYKVTKRGQDVALRCDPISGHVSLYWYRQALGQGPEFLTYFNYEAQQDKSGLPNDRFSAERPEGSISTLTIQRTEQRDSAMYRCASSPAIAGGYEQYFGPGTRLTVT.

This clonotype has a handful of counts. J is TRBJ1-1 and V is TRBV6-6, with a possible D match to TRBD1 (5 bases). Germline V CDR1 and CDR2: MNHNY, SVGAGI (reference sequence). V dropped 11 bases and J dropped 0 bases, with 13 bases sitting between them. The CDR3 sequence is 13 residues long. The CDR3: CAHGAYMNTEAFF. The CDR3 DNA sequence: TGTGCCCACGGGGCTTATATGAACACTGAAGCTTTCTTT.

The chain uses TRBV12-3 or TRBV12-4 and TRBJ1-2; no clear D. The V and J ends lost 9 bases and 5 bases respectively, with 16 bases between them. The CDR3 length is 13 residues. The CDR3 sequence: CASHPTGSYGYTF. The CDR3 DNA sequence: TGTGCCAGTCACCCTACCGGGAGTTATGGCTACACCTTC.